This TCR beta chain was identified in a study of cytomegalovirus exposure and HLA in healthy donors. The germline V and J ends were trimmed by 4 bases and 0 bases, with 5 bases remaining between them. CDR3 length: 13 amino acids. Germline CDR1 and CDR2: LNHDA and SQIVND (reference sequence). The study, taken as a whole, reports: The study found most TCR sequences rare, yet found some public TCRs in many donors. Altogether, about 160 TCR beta chains were recorded as cytomegalovirus-associated.

This clone showed up just once. The antigen is unknown. The likely explanation is a read error, given a far larger clone one base away. Some clones are missing from TCRdb's copy, which holds only in-frame ones; the method was immunoSEQ multiplex PCR. The table shows some 170,000 clones, with around 86% occurring only once. The sequence came from a man aged 18 to 30 in good health and CMV-seropositive. The chain carries TRBV19 and TRBJ2-3; D might be TRBD2 (5 bases). The sequencing sample was made of PBMCs. As DNA, the CDR3 is TGTGCCAGTAGTAGCGGGAGCACAGATACGCAGTATTTT. This codes for CASSSGSTDTQYF.